This T cell receptor beta chain appears in the sequencing data of a study of HIV-infected patients and healthy controls. 400 to 550 ng RNA was reverse transcribed with alpha and beta constant-region primers. Each of the alpha and beta chains got its own library through chain-specific third strand synthesis with indices. Each CDR3 protein gets one entry after TCRdb re-called the 5' RACE reads with MiXCR. The sample yields around 26,000 distinct CDR3 sequences, 8.5% to 9% seen once. This clonotype was observed many times. CDR1 is MNHEY, CDR2 SVGEGT, per germline. CDR3 length equals 15 residues. V shed 5 bases, J shed 10 bases, and the junction held 12 bases outside the gene matches. No cell fractionation was done, so the repertoire covers all unsorted peripheral blood T cells.

The TCR sequence derives from an adult in good health. Sequences were obtained from blood. This chain links TRBV6-2 or TRBV6-3 with TRBJ2-1; 9 nucleotides agree with TRBD1. The CDR3 spells CASSGSGQGLGEQFF. DNA of the CDR3: TGTGCCAGCAGTGGGAGCGGACAGGGGCTAGGGGAGCAGTTCTTC.